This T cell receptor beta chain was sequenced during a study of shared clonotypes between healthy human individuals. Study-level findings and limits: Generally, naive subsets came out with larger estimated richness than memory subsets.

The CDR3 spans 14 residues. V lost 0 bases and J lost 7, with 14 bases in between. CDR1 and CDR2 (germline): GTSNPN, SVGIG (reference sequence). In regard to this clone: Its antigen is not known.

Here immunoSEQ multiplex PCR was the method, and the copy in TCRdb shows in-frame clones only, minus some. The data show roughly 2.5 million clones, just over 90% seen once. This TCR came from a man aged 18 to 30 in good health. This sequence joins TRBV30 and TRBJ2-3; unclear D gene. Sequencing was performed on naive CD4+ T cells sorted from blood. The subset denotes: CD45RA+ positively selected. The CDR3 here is CAWSVAVSVNTQYF. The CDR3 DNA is TGTGCCTGGAGTGTGGCGGTGTCAGTAAATACGCAGTATTTT.